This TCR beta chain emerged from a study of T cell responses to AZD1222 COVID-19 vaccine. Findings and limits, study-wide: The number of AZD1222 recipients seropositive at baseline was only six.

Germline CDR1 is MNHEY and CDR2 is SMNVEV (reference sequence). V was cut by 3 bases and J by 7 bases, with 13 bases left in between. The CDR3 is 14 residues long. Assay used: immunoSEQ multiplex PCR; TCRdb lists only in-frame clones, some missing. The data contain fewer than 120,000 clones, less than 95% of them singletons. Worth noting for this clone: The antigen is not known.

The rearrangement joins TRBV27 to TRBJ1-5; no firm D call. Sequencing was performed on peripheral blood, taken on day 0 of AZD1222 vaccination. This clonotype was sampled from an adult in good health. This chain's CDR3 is CASSLIGSRQPQHF. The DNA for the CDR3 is TGTGCCAGCAGTTTGATCGGTTCTAGGCAGCCCCAGCATTTT.